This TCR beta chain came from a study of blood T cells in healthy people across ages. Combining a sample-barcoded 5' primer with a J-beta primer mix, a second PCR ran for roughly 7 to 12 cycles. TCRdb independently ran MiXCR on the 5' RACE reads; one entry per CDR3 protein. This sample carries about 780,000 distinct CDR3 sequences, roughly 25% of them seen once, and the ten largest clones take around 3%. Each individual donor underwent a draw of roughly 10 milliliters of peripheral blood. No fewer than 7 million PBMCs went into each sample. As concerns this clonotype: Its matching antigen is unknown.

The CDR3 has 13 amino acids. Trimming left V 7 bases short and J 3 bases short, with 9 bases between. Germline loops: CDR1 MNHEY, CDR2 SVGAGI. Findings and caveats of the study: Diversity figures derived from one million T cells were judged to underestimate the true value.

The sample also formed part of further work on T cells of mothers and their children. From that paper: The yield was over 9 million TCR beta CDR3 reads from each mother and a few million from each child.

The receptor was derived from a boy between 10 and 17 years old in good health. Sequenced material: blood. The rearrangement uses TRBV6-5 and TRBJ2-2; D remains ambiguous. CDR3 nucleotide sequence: TGTGCCAGCAAGGGTGGGGACACCGGGGAGCTGTTTTTT. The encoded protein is CASKGGDTGELFF.